This T cell receptor beta chain is from a study of blood T cell repertoires in COVID-19. Study information: Donors in the United States, Italy and Spain gave samples during acute or convalescent COVID-19. T cells, B-cell-depleted T cells, or PBMCs supplied cDNA or gDNA.

Authors' analysis steps: Estimated nucleated cell counts came from reference gene primer amplification. Repertoires were generated with immunoSEQ multiplex PCR, while TCRdb's copy carries only in-frame clones and drops some. V and J calls and clone size are those listed in that table; D and trimming were worked out from the DNA. The sample consists of approximately 360,000 clones, 80% to 90% of them appearing once. V lost 1 base and J lost 9, with 10 bases in between. Germline V gene lookup returns CDR1 SGHTA and CDR2 FQGTGA. The length of the CDR3 is 14 residues. The chain uses TRBV7-3 and TRBJ1-6; no definite D call. This TCR was recovered from a man in his forties with acute or convalescent COVID-19. The material sequenced was peripheral blood. Here the CDR3 DNA reads TGTGCCAGCAGCTTAATATTCGGTGGTTCACCCCTCCACTTT. Its protein product is CASSLIFGGSPLHF.